This T cell receptor (beta chain) was documented in a study of blood T cell repertoires in COVID-19. Study summary: Acute-phase and convalescent COVID-19 samples originated in the United States, Italy and Spain. Sources were T cells, B-cell-depleted T cells, or PBMCs; the material itself was cDNA or gDNA.

Authors' data handling: Amplifying reference gene primers gave estimates of nucleated cell counts. The method was immunoSEQ multiplex PCR; TCRdb's version includes in-frame clones alone and lacks a portion of them. V and J calls plus clone size are reproduced from that table; the DNA served to infer D and trimming. The data show fewer than 300,000 clones, roughly 85% seen once. The length of the CDR3 is 15 residues. The V gene's germline CDR1 is MNHEY and CDR2 SMNVEV (reference sequence). V was pared by 4 bases and J by 0 bases, with 3 bases of the junction left unmatched. This receptor was obtained from a human donor in a cohort sampled during active COVID-19. Sequenced sample: peripheral blood. The V and J genes are TRBV27 and TRBJ1-5; 7 bases match TRBD1. CDR3 residues: CASSSGQYSNQPQHF. The CDR3 nucleotides are TGTGCCAGCAGTTCGGGACAGTATAGCAATCAGCCCCAGCATTTT.